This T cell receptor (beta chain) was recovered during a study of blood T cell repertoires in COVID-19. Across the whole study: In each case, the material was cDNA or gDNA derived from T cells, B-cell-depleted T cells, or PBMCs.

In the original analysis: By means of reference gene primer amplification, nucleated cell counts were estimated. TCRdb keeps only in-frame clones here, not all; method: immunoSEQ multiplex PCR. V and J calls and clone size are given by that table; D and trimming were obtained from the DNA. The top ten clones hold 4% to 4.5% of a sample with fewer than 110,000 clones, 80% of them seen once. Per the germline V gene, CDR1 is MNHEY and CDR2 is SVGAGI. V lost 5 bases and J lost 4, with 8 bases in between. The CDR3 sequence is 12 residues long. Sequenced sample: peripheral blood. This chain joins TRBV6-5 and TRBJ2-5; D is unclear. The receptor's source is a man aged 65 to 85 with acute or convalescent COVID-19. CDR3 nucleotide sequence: TGTGCCAGCAGTCTAGGCTCAGAGACCCAGTACTTC. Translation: CASSLGSETQYF.